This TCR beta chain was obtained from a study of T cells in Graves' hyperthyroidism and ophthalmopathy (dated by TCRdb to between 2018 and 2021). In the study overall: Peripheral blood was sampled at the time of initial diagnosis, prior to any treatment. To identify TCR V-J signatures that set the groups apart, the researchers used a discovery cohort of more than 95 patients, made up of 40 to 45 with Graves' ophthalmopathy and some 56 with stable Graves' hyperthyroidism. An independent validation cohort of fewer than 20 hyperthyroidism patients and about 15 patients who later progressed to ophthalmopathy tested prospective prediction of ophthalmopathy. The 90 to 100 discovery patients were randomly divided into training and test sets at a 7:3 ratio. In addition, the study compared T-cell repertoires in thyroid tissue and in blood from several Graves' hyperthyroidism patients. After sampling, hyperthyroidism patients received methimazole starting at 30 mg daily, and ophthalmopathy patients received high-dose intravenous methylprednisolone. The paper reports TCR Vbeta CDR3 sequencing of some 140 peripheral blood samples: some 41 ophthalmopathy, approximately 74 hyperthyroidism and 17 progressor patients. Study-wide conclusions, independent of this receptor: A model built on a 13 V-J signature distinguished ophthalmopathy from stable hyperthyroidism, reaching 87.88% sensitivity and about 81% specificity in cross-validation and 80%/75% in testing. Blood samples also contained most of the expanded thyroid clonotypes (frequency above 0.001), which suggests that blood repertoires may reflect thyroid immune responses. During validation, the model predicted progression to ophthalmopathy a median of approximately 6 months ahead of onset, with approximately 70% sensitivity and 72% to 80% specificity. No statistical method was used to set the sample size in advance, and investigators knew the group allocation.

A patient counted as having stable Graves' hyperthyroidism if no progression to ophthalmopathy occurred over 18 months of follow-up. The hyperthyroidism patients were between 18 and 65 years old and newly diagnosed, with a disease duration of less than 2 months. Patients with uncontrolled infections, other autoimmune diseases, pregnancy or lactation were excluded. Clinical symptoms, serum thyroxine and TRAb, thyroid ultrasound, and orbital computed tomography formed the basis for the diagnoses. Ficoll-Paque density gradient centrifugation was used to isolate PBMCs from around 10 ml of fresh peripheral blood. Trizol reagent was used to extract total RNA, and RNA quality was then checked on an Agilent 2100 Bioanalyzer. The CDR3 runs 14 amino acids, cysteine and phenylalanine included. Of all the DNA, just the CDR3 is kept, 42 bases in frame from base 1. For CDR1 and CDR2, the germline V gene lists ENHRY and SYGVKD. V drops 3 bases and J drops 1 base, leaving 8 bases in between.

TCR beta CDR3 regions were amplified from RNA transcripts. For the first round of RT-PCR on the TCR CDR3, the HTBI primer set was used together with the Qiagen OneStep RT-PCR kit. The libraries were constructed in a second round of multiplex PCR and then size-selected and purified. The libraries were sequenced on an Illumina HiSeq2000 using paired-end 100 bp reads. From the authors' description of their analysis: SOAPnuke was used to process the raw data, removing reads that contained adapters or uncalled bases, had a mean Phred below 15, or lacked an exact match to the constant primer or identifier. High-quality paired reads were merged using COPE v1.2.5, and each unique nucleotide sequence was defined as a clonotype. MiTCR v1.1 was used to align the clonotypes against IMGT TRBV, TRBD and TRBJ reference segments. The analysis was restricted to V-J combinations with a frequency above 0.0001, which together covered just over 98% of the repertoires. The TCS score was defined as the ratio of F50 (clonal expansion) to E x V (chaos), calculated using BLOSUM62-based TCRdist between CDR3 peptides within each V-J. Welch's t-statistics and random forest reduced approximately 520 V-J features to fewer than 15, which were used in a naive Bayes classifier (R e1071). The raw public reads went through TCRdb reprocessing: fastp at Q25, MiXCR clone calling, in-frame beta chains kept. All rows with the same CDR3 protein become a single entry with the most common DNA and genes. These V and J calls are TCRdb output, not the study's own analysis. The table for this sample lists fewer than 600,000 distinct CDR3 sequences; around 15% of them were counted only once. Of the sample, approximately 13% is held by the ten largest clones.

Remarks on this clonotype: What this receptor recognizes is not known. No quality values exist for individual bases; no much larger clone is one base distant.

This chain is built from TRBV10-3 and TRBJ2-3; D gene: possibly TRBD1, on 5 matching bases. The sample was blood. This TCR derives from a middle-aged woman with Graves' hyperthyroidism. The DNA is TGTGCCATCAGTGATGTACAGGGCACAGATACGCAGTATTTT. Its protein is CAISDVQGTDTQYF.